This is a list of T cell receptor beta chains from one sample in a study of T-cell reconstitution after alpha-beta-depleted transplantation in children. Via MiXCR, TCRdb re-called the PCR reads, giving one row per CDR3 protein. Of hundreds of thousands of distinct CDR3 sequences in the sample, 11% are singletons; the top ten hold 20% to 30%. This specimen was peripheral blood, taken 180 days after TCRalphabeta/CD19-depleted stem cell transplant. These receptors were taken from a male patient between 2 and 10 years old who had a stem cell transplant for chronic granulomatous disease, so the T cells may come from the graft donor. CDR3s leave out the opening cysteine and the closing phenylalanine or tryptophan. A D gene is named only where the DNA matches it firmly.

TRBV2	NA	ASSERAATSNTGELF
TRBV20-1	NA	SARGGPGQF
TRBV5-1	NA	ASSSTGTTGELF
TRBV20-1	NA	SATGTASYEQY
TRBV12-3/TRBV12-4	NA	ASSKIMTRSHEQY
TRBV29-1	NA	SVDALGAGELF
TRBV7-3	TRBD1	ASSQNRQGGRNEQF
TRBV7-2	NA	ASSLKYSYEQY
TRBV20-1	NA	SASFAGSGEQY
TRBV2	NA	ASSEGRKYEQY
TRBV7-2	NA	ASSPRTEGYT
TRBV28	NA	ASSDQTVAKNIQY
TRBV20-1	TRBD1	SPTHRGARFEQF
TRBV5-1	TRBD1	ASSLVLAGGTGELF
TRBV28	NA	ASSKDRLETNNEQF
TRBV20-1	TRBD1	SAPPGTGTRDTQY
TRBV28	NA	ASSPGTEYYEQY
TRBV18	NA	ASSPPSVFTDTQY
TRBV7-2	NA	ASSLRGREPQH
TRBV28	NA	ASSSTRGNNQPQH
TRBV12-3/TRBV12-4	TRBD2	ASSSGLAGESYNEQF
TRBV7-2	NA	ASSLEPGEYGYT
TRBV20-1	TRBD1	SARTGGGYNSPLH